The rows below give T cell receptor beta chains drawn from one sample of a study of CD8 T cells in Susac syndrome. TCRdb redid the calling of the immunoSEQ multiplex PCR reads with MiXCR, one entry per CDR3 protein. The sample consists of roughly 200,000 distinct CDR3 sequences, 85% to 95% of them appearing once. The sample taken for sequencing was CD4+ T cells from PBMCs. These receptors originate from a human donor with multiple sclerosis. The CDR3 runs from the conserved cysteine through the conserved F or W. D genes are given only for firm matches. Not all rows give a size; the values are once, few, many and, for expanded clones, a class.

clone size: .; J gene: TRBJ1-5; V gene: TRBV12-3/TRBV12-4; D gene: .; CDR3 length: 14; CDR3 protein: CASSLADSNQPQHF; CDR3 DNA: TGTGCCAGCAGTTTGGCCGATAGCAATCAGCCCCAGCATTTT
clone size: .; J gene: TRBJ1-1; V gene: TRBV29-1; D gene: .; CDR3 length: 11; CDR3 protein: CSATRGGEAFF; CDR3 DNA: TGCAGCGCGACCCGAGGGGGGGAAGCTTTCTTT
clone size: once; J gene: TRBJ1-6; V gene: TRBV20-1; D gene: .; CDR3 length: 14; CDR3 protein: CSARDIRKNSPLHF; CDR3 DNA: TGCAGTGCTAGAGATATTAGGAAAAATTCACCCCTCCACTTT
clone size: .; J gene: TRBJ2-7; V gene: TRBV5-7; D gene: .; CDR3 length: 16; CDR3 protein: CASSLYGGYPSGEQYF; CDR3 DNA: TGTGCCAGCAGCTTGTACGGGGGATACCCGTCGGGGGAGCAGTACTTC
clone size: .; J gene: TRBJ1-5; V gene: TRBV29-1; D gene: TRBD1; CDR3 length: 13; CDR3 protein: CSVSGGAGQPQHF; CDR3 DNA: TGCAGCGTTTCAGGGGGGGCTGGTCAGCCCCAGCATTTT
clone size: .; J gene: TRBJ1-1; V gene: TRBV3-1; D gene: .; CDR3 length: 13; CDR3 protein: CASSQGSRTEAFF; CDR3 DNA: TGTGCCAGCAGCCAGGGTTCGCGCACTGAAGCTTTCTTT
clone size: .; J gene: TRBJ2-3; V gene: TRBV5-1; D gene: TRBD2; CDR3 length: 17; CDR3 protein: CASSLDGLAGLTDTQYF; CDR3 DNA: TGCGCCAGCAGCTTGGACGGACTAGCGGGGCTCACAGATACGCAGTATTTT
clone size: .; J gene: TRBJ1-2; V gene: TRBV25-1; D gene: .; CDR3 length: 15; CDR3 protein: CASSGGELTNYGYTF; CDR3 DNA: TGTGCCAGCAGTGGTGGAGAACTAACTAACTATGGCTACACCTTC
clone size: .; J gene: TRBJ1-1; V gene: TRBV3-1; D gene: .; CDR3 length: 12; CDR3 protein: CASSDPNTEAFF; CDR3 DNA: TGTGCCAGCAGCGATCCGAACACTGAAGCTTTCTTT
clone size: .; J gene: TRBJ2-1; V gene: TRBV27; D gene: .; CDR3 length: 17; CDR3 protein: CASSFRSASRRYNEQFF; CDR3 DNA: TGTGCCAGCAGTTTCAGATCAGCATCCCGTAGGTACAATGAGCAGTTCTTC
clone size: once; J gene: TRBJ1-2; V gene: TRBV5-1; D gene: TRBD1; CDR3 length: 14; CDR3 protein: CASSQDRGYYGYTF; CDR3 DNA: TGCGCCAGCAGCCAGGACAGGGGCTACTATGGCTACACCTTC
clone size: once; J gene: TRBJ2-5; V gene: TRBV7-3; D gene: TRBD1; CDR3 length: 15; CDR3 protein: CASSLGTGPQETQYF; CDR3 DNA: TGTGCCAGCAGCTTGGGGACAGGGCCTCAAGAGACCCAGTACTTC
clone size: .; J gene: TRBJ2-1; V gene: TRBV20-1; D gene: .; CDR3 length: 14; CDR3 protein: CSARVSALFGEQFF; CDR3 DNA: TGCAGTGCTAGAGTATCGGCGCTCTTTGGTGAGCAGTTCTTC
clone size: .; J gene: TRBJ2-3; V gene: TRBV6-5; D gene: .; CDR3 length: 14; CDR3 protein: CASRRGGGPDTQYF; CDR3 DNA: TGTGCCAGCAGACGCGGGGGCGGGCCAGATACGCAGTATTTT
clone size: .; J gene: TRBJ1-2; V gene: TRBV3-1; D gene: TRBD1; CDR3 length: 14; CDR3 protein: CASSHWDSPYGYTF; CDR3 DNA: TGTGCCAGCAGCCATTGGGACAGTCCCTATGGCTACACCTTC
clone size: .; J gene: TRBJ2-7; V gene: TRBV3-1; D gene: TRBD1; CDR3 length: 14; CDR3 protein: CASSHWTGSLEQYF; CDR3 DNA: TGTGCCAGCAGCCATTGGACAGGGTCTCTCGAGCAGTACTTC
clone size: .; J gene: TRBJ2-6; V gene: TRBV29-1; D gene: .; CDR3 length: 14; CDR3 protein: CSVEPGTGANVLTF; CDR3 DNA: TGCAGCGTTGAACCGGGGACTGGGGCCAACGTCCTGACTTTC
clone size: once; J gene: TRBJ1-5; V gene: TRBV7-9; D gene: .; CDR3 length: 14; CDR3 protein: CASSLAGSDQPQHF; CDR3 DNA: TGTGCCAGCAGCTTAGCCGGTTCCGATCAGCCCCAGCATTTT
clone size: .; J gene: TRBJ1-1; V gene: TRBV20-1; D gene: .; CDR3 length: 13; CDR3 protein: CSARSTVNTEAFF; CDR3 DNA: TGCAGTGCTAGATCCACTGTGAACACTGAAGCTTTCTTT
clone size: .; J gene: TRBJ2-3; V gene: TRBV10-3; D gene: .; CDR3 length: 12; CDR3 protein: CAISESTRTQYF; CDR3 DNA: TGTGCCATCAGTGAGTCGACGCGGACGCAGTATTTT
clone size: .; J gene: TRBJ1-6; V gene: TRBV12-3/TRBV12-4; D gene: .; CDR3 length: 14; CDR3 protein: CASSKPGGYSPLHF; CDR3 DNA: TGTGCCAGCTCCAAGCCCGGTGGGTATTCACCCCTCCACTTT
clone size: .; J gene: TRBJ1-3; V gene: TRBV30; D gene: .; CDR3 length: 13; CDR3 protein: CAWKAVSGNTIYF; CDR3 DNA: TGTGCCTGGAAGGCAGTCTCTGGAAACACCATATATTTT
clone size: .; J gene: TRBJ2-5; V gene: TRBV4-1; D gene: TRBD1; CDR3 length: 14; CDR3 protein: CASRDGPQQGAQYF; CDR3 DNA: TGCGCCAGCAGGGACGGGCCACAACAGGGGGCCCAGTACTTC
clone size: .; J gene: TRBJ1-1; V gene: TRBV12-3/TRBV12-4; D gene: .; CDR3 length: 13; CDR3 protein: CASRGTWDTEAFF; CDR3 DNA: TGTGCCAGCAGGGGGACTTGGGACACTGAAGCTTTCTTT
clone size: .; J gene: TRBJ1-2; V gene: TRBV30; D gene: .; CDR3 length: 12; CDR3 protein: CAWSPETGGYTF; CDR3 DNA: TGTGCCTGGAGTCCAGAGACGGGTGGCTACACCTTC
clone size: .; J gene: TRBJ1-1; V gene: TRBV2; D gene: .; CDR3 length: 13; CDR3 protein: CASRADRNTEAFF; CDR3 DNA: TGTGCCAGCAGGGCCGACAGGAACACTGAAGCTTTCTTT
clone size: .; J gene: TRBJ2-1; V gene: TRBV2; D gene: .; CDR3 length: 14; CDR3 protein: CASSEVSLSDEQFF; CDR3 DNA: TGTGCCAGCAGTGAAGTGTCCCTTAGCGATGAGCAGTTCTTC
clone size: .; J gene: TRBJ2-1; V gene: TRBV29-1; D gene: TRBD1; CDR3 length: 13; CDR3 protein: CSVQVTGPNEQFF; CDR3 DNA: TGCAGCGTTCAAGTGACAGGGCCCAATGAGCAGTTCTTC
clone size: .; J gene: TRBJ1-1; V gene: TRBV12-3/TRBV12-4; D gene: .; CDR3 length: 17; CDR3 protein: CASSSTGLRGSRTEAFF; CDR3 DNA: TGTGCCAGCAGTTCGACCGGTTTACGGGGGTCGAGAACTGAAGCTTTCTTT
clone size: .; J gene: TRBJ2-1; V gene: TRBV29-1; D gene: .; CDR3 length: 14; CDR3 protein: CSVEEGLVYNEQFF; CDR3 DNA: TGCAGCGTTGAGGAGGGCCTCGTCTACAATGAGCAGTTCTTC
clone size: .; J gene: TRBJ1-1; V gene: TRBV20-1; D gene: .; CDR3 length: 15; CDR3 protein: CSARVVSLWNTEAFF; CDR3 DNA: TGCAGTGCTAGAGTCGTGAGCTTGTGGAACACTGAAGCTTTCTTT
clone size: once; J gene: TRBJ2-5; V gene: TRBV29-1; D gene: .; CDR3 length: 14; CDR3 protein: CSAAAAGQSETQYF; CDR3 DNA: TGCAGCGCTGCGGCCGCGGGACAGTCAGAGACCCAGTACTTC
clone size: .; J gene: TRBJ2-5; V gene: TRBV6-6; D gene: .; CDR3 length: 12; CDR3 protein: CATRGYQETQYF; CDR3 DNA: TGTGCCACAAGAGGGTACCAAGAGACCCAGTACTTC
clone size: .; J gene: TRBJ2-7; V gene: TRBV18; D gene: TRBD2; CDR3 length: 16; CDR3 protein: CASSPPGASGVYEQYF; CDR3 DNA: TGTGCCAGCTCACCACCTGGGGCTAGCGGGGTCTACGAGCAGTACTTC
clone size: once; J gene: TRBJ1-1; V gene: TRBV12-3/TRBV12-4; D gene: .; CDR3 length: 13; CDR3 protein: CASGLTVYTEAFF; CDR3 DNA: TGTGCCAGCGGACTGACAGTCTACACTGAAGCTTTCTTT
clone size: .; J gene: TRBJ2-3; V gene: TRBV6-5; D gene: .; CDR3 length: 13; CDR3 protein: CASSQGRGDTQYF; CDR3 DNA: TGTGCCAGCAGTCAAGGAAGGGGGGATACGCAGTATTTT
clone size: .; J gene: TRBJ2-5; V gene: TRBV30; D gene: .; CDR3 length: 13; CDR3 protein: CAWSVGQFQTQYF; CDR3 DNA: TGTGCCTGGAGTGTAGGACAGTTTCAGACCCAGTACTTC
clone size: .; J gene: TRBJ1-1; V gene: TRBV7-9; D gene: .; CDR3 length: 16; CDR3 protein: CASSLRGAQGNTEAFF; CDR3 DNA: TGTGCCAGCAGCTTAAGGGGGGCGCAAGGGAACACTGAAGCTTTCTTT
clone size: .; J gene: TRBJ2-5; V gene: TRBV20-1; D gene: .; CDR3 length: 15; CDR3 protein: CSAPVVGEVQETQYF; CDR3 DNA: TGCAGTGCCCCCGTCGTGGGGGAAGTCCAAGAGACCCAGTACTTC
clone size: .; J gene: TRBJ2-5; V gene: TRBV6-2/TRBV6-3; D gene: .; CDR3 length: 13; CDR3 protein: CASGWSLGETQYF; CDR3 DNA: TGTGCCAGCGGGTGGTCCCTTGGAGAGACCCAGTACTTC
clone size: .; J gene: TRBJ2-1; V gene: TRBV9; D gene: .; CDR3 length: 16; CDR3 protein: CASSVAMHSSDNEQFF; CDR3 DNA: TGTGCCAGCAGCGTAGCTATGCATTCTAGTGACAATGAGCAGTTCTTC
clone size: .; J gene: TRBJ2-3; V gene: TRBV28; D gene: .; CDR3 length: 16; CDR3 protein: CASSLWGTSSSDTQYF; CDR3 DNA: TGTGCCAGCAGTTTGTGGGGCACATCGTCGTCGGATACGCAGTATTTT
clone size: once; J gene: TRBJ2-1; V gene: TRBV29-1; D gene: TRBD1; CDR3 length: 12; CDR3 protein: CSVHGQVREQFF; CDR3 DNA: TGCAGCGTGCACGGACAGGTTAGAGAGCAGTTCTTC
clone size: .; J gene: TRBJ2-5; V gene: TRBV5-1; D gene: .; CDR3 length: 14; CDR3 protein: CASRGFDYQETQYF; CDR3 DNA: TGCGCCAGCAGAGGTTTCGACTACCAAGAGACCCAGTACTTC
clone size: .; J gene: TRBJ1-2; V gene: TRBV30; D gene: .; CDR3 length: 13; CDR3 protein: CAWSVGSLTVYTF; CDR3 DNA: TGTGCCTGGAGTGTAGGGTCCCTCACTGTCTACACCTTC
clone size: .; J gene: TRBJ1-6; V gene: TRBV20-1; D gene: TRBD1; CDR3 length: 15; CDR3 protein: CSARVGQGWNSPLHF; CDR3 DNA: TGCAGTGCTAGAGTCGGACAGGGGTGGAATTCACCCCTCCACTTT
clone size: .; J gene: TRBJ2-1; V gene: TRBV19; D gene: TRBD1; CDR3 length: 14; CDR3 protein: CASINRGAYNEQFF; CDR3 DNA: TGTGCCAGTATAAACAGGGGCGCCTACAATGAGCAGTTCTTC
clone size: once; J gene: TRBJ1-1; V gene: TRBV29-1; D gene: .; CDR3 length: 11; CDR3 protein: CSLGGQTEAFF; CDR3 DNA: TGCAGCCTGGGAGGTCAAACTGAAGCTTTCTTT
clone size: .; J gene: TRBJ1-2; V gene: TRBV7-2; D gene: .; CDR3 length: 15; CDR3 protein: CASSLKLRTGYGYTF; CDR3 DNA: TGTGCCAGCAGCTTAAAGCTCAGAACGGGCTATGGCTACACCTTC
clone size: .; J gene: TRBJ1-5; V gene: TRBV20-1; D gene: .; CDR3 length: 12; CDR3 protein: CSARDQREPQHF; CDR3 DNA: TGCAGTGCTAGAGATCAACGGGAGCCCCAGCATTTT
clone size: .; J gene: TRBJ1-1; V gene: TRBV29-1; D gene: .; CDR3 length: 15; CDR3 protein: CSVRGESYMNTEAFF; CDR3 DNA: TGCAGCGTCCGGGGCGAAAGTTACATGAACACTGAAGCTTTCTTT
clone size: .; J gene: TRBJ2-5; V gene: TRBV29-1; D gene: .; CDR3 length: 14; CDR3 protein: CSVEDSGSVETQYF; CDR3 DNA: TGCAGCGTTGAAGACTCGGGGTCTGTGGAGACCCAGTACTTC
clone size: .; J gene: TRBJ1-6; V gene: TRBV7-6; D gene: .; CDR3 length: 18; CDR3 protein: CASSHRVLFGLTKSPLHF; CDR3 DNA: TGTGCCAGCAGCCACAGGGTGTTATTCGGTCTAACGAAATCACCCCTCCACTTT
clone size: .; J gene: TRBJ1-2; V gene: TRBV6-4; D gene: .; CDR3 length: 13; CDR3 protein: CASMRRGNYGYTF; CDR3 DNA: TGTGCCAGCATGAGGAGGGGGAACTATGGCTACACCTTC
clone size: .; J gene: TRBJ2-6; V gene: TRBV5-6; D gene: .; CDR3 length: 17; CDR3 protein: CASEPRSGFGGANVLTF; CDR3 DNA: TGTGCCAGCGAACCACGTTCTGGCTTTGGGGGGGCCAACGTCCTGACTTTC
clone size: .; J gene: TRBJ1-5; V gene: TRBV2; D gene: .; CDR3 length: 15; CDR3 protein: CASSGDRYSNQPQHF; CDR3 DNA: TGTGCCAGCAGTGGGGACCGCTATAGCAATCAGCCCCAGCATTTT
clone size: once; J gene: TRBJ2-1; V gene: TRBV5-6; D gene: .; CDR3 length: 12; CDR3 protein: CASSLTGREQFF; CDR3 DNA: TGTGCCAGCAGCCTTACCGGACGGGAGCAGTTCTTC
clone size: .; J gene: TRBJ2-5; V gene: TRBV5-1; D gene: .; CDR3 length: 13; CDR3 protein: CASSPQGGETQYF; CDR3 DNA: TGCGCCAGCAGCCCACAGGGAGGGGAGACCCAGTACTTC
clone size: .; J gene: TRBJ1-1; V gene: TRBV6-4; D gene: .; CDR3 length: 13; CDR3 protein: CASSERGNTEAFF; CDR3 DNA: TGTGCCAGCAGTGAGAGGGGGAACACTGAAGCTTTCTTT
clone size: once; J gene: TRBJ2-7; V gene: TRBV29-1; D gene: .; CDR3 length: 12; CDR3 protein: CSASRGVHEQYF; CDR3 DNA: TGCAGCGCGTCGAGGGGGGTCCACGAGCAGTACTTC